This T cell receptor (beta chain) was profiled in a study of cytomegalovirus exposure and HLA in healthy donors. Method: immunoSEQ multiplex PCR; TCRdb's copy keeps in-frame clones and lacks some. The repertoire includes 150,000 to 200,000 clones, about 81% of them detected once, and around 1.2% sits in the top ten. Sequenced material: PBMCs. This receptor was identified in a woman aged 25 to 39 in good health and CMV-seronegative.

In DNA, the CDR3 is TGCGCCAGCAGACGACAGGGGGCAGGCCAGCCCCAGCATTTT. As protein: CASRRQGAGQPQHF. The rearrangement uses TRBV4-1 and TRBJ1-5; TRBD1 matches at 10 bases. J gave up 7 bases and V 6 bases, and 6 bases lay outside the gene matches. Looked up from germline, CDR1 is MGHRA and CDR2 is YSYEKL. CDR3 size: 14 residues.